This T cell receptor beta chain was retrieved from a study of T cells in Graves' hyperthyroidism and ophthalmopathy. Study details: Peripheral blood was obtained at initial diagnosis, preceding any treatment.

Amplification of TCR beta CDR3 regions used RNA as the template. Using the HTBI primer set, a first-round RT-PCR was run on the TCR CDR3. Via MiXCR, TCRdb re-called the multiplex PCR reads, giving one row per CDR3 protein. The data show hundreds of thousands of distinct CDR3 sequences, about a third seen once. Diagnostic decisions used clinical symptoms, serum thyroxine and TRAb, thyroid ultrasound and orbital computed tomography. The source material was blood. This sequence was found in a middle-aged woman with Graves' hyperthyroidism.

CDR3 residues: CSALSGTGGSELGQPQHF. As DNA, the CDR3 is TGCAGTGCTCTGTCGGGGACAGGGGGGTCTGAGTTGGGACAGCCCCAGCATTTT. The rearrangement links TRBV20-1 to TRBJ1-5; 11 nucleotides line up with TRBD1. There are 18 residues in the CDR3. Looked up from germline, CDR1 is DFQATT and CDR2 is SNEGSKA (reference sequence). Losses at the gene ends were 5 bases for V and 7 bases for J; bases not matched to a gene: 19.